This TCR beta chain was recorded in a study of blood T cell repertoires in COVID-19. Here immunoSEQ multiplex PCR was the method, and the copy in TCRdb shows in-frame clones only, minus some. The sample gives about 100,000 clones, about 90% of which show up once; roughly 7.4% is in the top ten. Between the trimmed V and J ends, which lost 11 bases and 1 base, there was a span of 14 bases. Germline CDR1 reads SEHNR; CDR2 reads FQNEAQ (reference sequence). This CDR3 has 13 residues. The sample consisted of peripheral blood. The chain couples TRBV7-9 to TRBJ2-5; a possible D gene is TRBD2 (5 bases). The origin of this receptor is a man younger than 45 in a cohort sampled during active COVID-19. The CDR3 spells CAVLAPGQETQYF. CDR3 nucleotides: TGTGCCGTCCTAGCCCCGGGCCAAGAGACCCAGTACTTC. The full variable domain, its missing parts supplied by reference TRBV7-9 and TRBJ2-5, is DTGVSQNPRHKITKRGQNVTFRCDPISEHNRLYWYRQTLGQGPEFLTYFQNEAQLEKSRLLSDRFSAERPKGSFSTLEIQRTEQGDSAMYLCAVLAPGQETQYFGPGTRLLVL.